These 17 T cell receptor beta chains share one sample of origin, sequenced in a study of T cell responses to AZD1222 COVID-19 vaccine. Produced via immunoSEQ multiplex PCR; TCRdb's table is partial and in-frame only. The sample has 90,000 to 150,000 clones; about 90% are singletons. Here the sequenced sample was peripheral blood, taken on day 0 of AZD1222 vaccination. The receptor source for this set is an adult in good health.

In its sample, this clone was seen a few times. The J gene is TRBJ1-3, the V gene TRBV6-1; D is ambiguous. Trimming took 3 bases from V and 2 from J, leaving 14 bases between them. Germline V gene sequence: CDR1 MNHNS, CDR2 SASEGT. The length of the CDR3 is 16 residues. Here the CDR3 DNA reads TGTGCCAGCAGTGAGTTCCCTCCGGGGACTGGAAACACCATATATTTT. It encodes CASSEFPPGTGNTIYF.

This chain joins TRBV5-4 and TRBJ2-1; 8 nucleotides match TRBD1. The CDR3 has 13 residues. The trim removed 4 bases at V and 7 bases at J, leaving 4 bases unmatched. Looked up from germline, CDR1 is SGHNT and CDR2 is YYREEE (reference sequence). The CDR3 loop reads CASSLTGGNEQFF. CDR3 DNA: TGTGCCAGCAGCCTAACAGGGGGAAATGAGCAGTTCTTC.

This sequence joins TRBV6-5 and TRBJ1-1; possibly TRBD1 for D (6 bases). The V and J ends lost 6 bases and 7 bases respectively, with 15 bases between them. The CDR3 runs to 13 residues. Germline CDR1 is MNHEY and CDR2 is SVGAGI. CDR3 sequence: CASRSPTGVEAFF. The CDR3 nucleotides are TGTGCCAGCAGATCGCCGACAGGAGTTGAAGCTTTCTTT.

The sample holds a few counts of this clone. V gene TRBV27 combines with J gene TRBJ2-7, with 11 bases aligning to TRBD1. Germline V gene sequence: CDR1 MNHEY, CDR2 SMNVEV (reference sequence). J gave up 5 bases and V 5 bases, and 17 bases lay outside the gene matches. The CDR3 extends over 18 amino acids. This chain's CDR3 is CASSPFIVPGTGGDEQYF. In DNA, the CDR3 is TGTGCCAGCAGTCCGTTTATCGTCCCCGGGACAGGGGGTGACGAGCAGTACTTC.

V gene TRBV5-4 combines with J gene TRBJ1-4; D is unclear. V shed 0 bases and J shed 0 bases, with 0 bases lying between them. CDR3 length equals 13 residues. Germline V gene sequence: CDR1 SGHNT, CDR2 YYREEE (reference sequence). CDR3 loop: CASSLATNEKLFF. CDR3 bases: TGTGCCAGCAGCTTGGCAACTAATGAAAAACTGTTTTTT.

The chain is built from TRBV7-9 and TRBJ1-2; maybe TRBD1 (5 bases). Germline lookup yields CDR1 SEHNR and CDR2 FQNEAQ (reference sequence). This CDR3 is 14 amino acids long. The V end lost 5 bases, the J end lost 4 bases, and 14 bases lay between the germline ends. The chain's CDR3 is CASSQMAGVYGYTF. The DNA for the CDR3 is TGTGCCAGCAGCCAGATGGCGGGGGTCTATGGCTACACCTTC. The full variable domain, in which reference TRBV7-9 and TRBJ1-2 provide the parts outside the CDR3, is DTGVSQNPRHKITKRGQNVTFRCDPISEHNRLYWYRQTLGQGPEFLTYFQNEAQLEKSRLLSDRFSAERPKGSFSTLEIQRTEQGDSAMYLCASSQMAGVYGYTFGSGTRLTVV.

The chain uses TRBV5-1 and TRBJ1-5; no reliable D call. Trimming stripped 2 bases from V and 3 bases from J, with 12 bases between. This CDR3 has 15 residues. CDR1 SGHRS and CDR2 YFSETQ come from the germline V gene. The CDR3 DNA sequence: TGCGCCAGCAGCTTATTAGGCTTATCCAATCAGCCCCAGCATTTT. It yields the protein CASSLLGLSNQPQHF.

The genes are TRBV5-4 and TRBJ2-1, with TRBD2 matching over 8 bases. Trimming cost V 5 bases and J 5 bases; bases outside gene matches: 12. In germline, CDR1 is SGHNT, CDR2 YYREEE (reference sequence). CDR3 length: 16 amino acids. CDR3 bases: TGTGCCAGCAGTCCACCGAGTGGTAGCGGGGACAATGAGCAGTTCTTC. Its protein product is CASSPPSGSGDNEQFF.

This clone was detected once. This chain links TRBV4-2 with TRBJ2-1; possibly TRBD1 for D (7 bases). The V gene lost 0 bases and the J gene lost 6 bases, with 18 bases spanning the gap. The CDR3 consists of 17 residues. The germline CDR1 and CDR2 sequences are LGHNA and YNFKEQ. This CDR3 is CASSQDRGTVLFNEQFF. CDR3 coding DNA: TGTGCCAGCAGCCAAGACCGGGGGACAGTGCTATTCAATGAGCAGTTCTTC.

The chain has TRBV12-3 or TRBV12-4 and TRBJ1-5; unclear D gene. The CDR3 spans 13 residues. The V end was cut by 7 bases, the J end by 4 bases, with 11 bases between. CDR3 residues: CASNKGRNQPQHF. CDR3 sequence (DNA): TGTGCCAGCAACAAGGGTAGGAATCAGCCCCAGCATTTT.

V is TRBV5-6 and J is TRBJ2-7, with D possibly being TRBD1 (6 bases). Germline lookup yields CDR1 SGHDT and CDR2 YYEEEE. V was cut by 0 bases and J by 3 bases, with 13 bases left in between. The CDR3 is 15 residues long. CDR3 nucleotides: TGTGCCAGCAGCTTGGCCCCAGGGGCCCTCTACGAGCAGTACTTC. Translation gives CASSLAPGALYEQYF.

The chain links TRBV2 to TRBJ1-5, with D possibly matching TRBD1 (5 bases). The germline CDR1 and CDR2 sequences are SNHLY and FYNNEI. The V and J ends lost 3 bases and 5 bases respectively, with 14 bases between them. The CDR3 length is 15 residues. CDR3 in amino acids: CASSDEGWGYQPQHF. The CDR3 DNA sequence: TGTGCCAGCAGTGATGAGGGGTGGGGGTATCAGCCCCAGCATTTT.

The sample holds one count of this clone. V is TRBV13 and J is TRBJ1-1, with 11 positions matching TRBD1. The CDR3 spans 16 residues. Germline-derived CDR1 and CDR2 are PRHDT and FYEKMQ (reference sequence). The V segment lost 4 bases and the J segment 0 bases; nucleotides outside the gene matches: 4. The CDR3, as DNA: TGTGCCAGCAGCTACCGGGACAGGGGGGTGAACACTGAAGCTTTCTTT. Residues: CASSYRDRGVNTEAFF.

V usage is TRBV19 and J usage is TRBJ1-1, with D possibly being TRBD1 (5 bases). Germline CDR1 and CDR2: LNHDA and SQIVND (reference sequence). The CDR3 is made up of 13 amino acids. Trimming took 7 bases from V and 1 from J, leaving 10 bases between them. The CDR3, as DNA: TGTGCCAGTACCCTTACAGGGAACACTGAAGCTTTCTTT. This gives the protein CASTLTGNTEAFF.

V and J are TRBV30 and TRBJ1-2; D may be TRBD1 (6 bases). CDR1 is GTSNPN and CDR2 is SVGIG in the germline V gene (reference sequence). CDR3 length: 12 residues. V was shortened by 4 bases and J by 3 bases, with 9 bases between the two germline ends. For the CDR3, the DNA is TGTGCCTGGACGAGGGGGGACTATGGCTACACCTTC. This gives the protein CAWTRGDYGYTF.

Only a few counts were recorded for this clone. This sequence joins TRBV19 and TRBJ2-3, with TRBD1 matching 8 bases. CDR3 length: 15 amino acids. Germline CDR1 reads LNHDA; CDR2 reads SQIVND (reference sequence). Trimming at V came to 7 bases and at J to 0 bases, leaving 6 bases not matched to a gene. Here the CDR3 DNA reads TGTGCCAGTACCTGGGACAGGACCAGCACAGATACGCAGTATTTT. Its translation: CASTWDRTSTDTQYF.

This clone was seen a single time. This chain connects TRBV5-1 to TRBJ1-3; D gene ambiguous. This CDR3 is 14 amino acids long. CDR1 and CDR2 (germline): SGHRS, YFSETQ. V was trimmed by 1 base and J by 3 bases, leaving 8 bases between them. The CDR3 loop reads CASSLTGYGNTIYF. CDR3 coding DNA: TGCGCCAGCAGCTTGACGGGATATGGAAACACCATATATTTT.